This TCR beta chain was recovered during a study of cytomegalovirus exposure and HLA in healthy donors. At the level of the study: The approximately 120 million unique TCR beta sequences, from about 190 million T cells, were found by an earlier analysis. Inside one of the first data releases sat about 85 million unique TCRs taken from HLA-typed donors. Findings and limits, study-wide: The study dropped some indistinguishable V segments, TRBV6-2 and TRBV6-3 among them.

The donors gave bone marrow, and they were healthy. As to this clone: Its antigen is as yet unknown.

Per the germline V gene, CDR1 is SEHNR and CDR2 is FQNEAQ (reference sequence). V dropped 5 bases and J dropped 4 bases, with 20 bases sitting between them. The CDR3 has 16 amino acids. This PCR relied on a set of 60 Vbeta primers and 13 Jbeta primers. Sequenced by immunoSEQ multiplex PCR; TCRdb stores in-frame clones only, minus some. This sample carries some 160,000 clones, around four fifths of them seen once, and the ten largest clones take less than 4%. The chain joins TRBV7-9 to TRBJ1-2, with D maybe TRBD1 (6 bases). The origin of this receptor is a male donor in good health and CMV-seronegative. Sequencing was performed on PBMCs. The CDR3 sequence is CASSASGTPLIYGYTF. The CDR3 DNA reads TGTGCCAGCAGCGCCTCCGGGACACCTCTAATCTATGGCTACACCTTC.